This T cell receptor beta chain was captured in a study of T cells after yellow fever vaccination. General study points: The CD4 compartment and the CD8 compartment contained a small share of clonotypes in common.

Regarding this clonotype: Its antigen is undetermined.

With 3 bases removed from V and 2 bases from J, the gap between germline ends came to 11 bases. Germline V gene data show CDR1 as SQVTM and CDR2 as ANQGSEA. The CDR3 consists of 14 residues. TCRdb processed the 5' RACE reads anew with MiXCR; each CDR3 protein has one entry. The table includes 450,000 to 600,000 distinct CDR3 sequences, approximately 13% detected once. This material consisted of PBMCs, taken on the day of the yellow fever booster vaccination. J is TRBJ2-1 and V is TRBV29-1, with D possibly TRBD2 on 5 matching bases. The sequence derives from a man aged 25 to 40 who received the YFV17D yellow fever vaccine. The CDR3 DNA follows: TGCAGCGTTGATAGAACGGGGACCTACAATGAGCAGTTCTTC. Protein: CSVDRTGTYNEQFF.